Below, 27 T cell receptor beta chains from the same sample are listed, as sequenced in a study of T cell responses to AZD1222 COVID-19 vaccine. The data were produced by immunoSEQ multiplex PCR, yet TCRdb's version contains in-frame clones alone and is incomplete. In the table there are roughly 120,000 clones, around nine tenths of which are singletons. Source: peripheral blood, taken on day 0 of AZD1222 vaccination. Source of these receptors: an adult in good health.

V usage is TRBV5-1 and J usage is TRBJ2-7, with no clear D. CDR3 size: 15 residues. Trimming took off 0 bases at V and 4 bases at J, with 14 bases between the two ends. Germline assignment: CDR1 SGHRS and CDR2 YFSETQ. In nucleotides, the CDR3 is TGCGCCAGCAGCTTGGATGGCGGTTTGGCTTACGAGCAGTACTTC. It codes for CASSLDGGLAYEQYF.

This clone came up once. The chain recombines TRBV19 with TRBJ2-5, with a weak D call TRBD2 (6 bases). Germline assignment: CDR1 LNHDA and CDR2 SQIVND (reference sequence). The CDR3 totals 12 residues. V was cut by 5 bases and J by 9 bases, with 13 bases left in between. The CDR3 here is CASSYRGSAQYF. The CDR3 DNA reads TGTGCCAGTAGTTACCGGGGGTCGGCCCAGTACTTC.

The V and J genes are TRBV9 and TRBJ2-2, with TRBD2 as a possible D gene (5 bases). There are 17 residues in the CDR3. V lost 5 bases, J lost 7 bases, and 24 bases lay in between. The germline gives CDR1 SGDLS, CDR2 YYNGEE. This CDR3 reads CASSPVFITRSFGELFF. CDR3 DNA: TGTGCCAGCAGTCCCGTCTTTATTACTAGATCTTTCGGGGAGCTGTTTTTT.

The chain joins TRBV5-1 to TRBJ2-1; the D gene is possibly TRBD1 (5 bases). The germline CDR1 and CDR2 sequences are SGHRS and YFSETQ. This CDR3 contains 20 residues. The V gene lost 5 bases and the J gene lost 2 bases, with 29 bases spanning the gap. The CDR3 loop is CASRSSPGLHRNGAYNEQFF. In DNA, the CDR3 is TGCGCCAGCAGATCCTCCCCCGGCCTTCACAGGAACGGCGCCTACAATGAGCAGTTCTTC.

The J gene is TRBJ2-2, the V gene TRBV7-3; D is possibly TRBD2 (6 bases). The V end lost 5 bases, the J end lost 5 bases, and 15 bases lay between the germline ends. The CDR3 length is 15 residues. Germline lookup yields CDR1 SGHTA and CDR2 FQGTGA. CDR3 amino acids: CASSPPGTETGELFF. In nucleotides, the CDR3 is TGTGCCAGCAGCCCGCCAGGGACTGAAACCGGGGAGCTGTTTTTT.

The V gene is TRBV7-2, the J gene TRBJ2-1; the match to TRBD1 covers 10 bases. The CDR3 length is 13 residues. CDR1 and CDR2 from the germline V gene are SGHTA and FQGNSA. V lost 4 bases, J lost 9 bases, and 3 bases stayed unmatched. This CDR3 is CASSSGQGVEQFF. The CDR3, as DNA: TGTGCCAGCAGCTCAGGACAGGGGGTTGAGCAGTTCTTC.

The V and J genes are TRBV19 and TRBJ1-5, with TRBD1 matching over 7 bases. CDR3 length: 12 residues. V gave up 6 bases and J gave up 7 bases; unmatched junction bases: 3. CDR1 and CDR2 from the germline V gene are LNHDA and SQIVND (reference sequence). The CDR3 DNA reads TGTGCCAGTAGGGGAGGGGGCCAGCCCCAGCATTTT. As protein: CASRGGGQPQHF.

V usage is TRBV7-3 and J usage is TRBJ2-1; 7 nucleotides line up with TRBD2. CDR3 length: 14 amino acids. J was trimmed by 4 bases and V by 5 bases; bases with no gene match: 5. Germline V gene lookup returns CDR1 SGHTA and CDR2 FQGTGA. The CDR3 here is CASSKPGGYNEQFF. The CDR3 DNA sequence: TGTGCCAGCAGCAAGCCGGGGGGATACAATGAGCAGTTCTTC.

The rearrangement uses TRBV19 and TRBJ1-5; 9 bases agree with TRBD1. Trimming cost V 5 bases and J 4 bases; bases outside gene matches: 9. CDR1 is LNHDA, CDR2 SQIVND, per germline (reference sequence). This CDR3 region has 16 residues. CDR3 residues: CASSVRLGQGNQPQHF. CDR3 coding DNA: TGTGCCAGTAGTGTCCGTTTGGGACAGGGAAATCAGCCCCAGCATTTT. Full variable domain (outside the CDR3, taken from reference TRBV19 and TRBJ1-5): DGGITQSPKYLFRKEGQNVTLSCEQNLNHDAMYWYRQDPGQGLRLIYYSQIVNDFQKGDIAEGYSVSREKKESFPLTVTSAQKNPTAFYLCASSVRLGQGNQPQHFGDGTRLSIL.

This clone was picked up one time. This rearrangement joins TRBV4-2 to TRBJ2-7; 9 bases map to TRBD1. This CDR3 is 15 amino acids long. J gave up 5 bases and V 0 bases, and 5 bases lay outside the gene matches. CDR1 LGHNA and CDR2 YNFKEQ come from the germline V gene. DNA for the CDR3: TGTGCCAGCAGCCAAGAGATTGGGACAGGGCACGAGCAGTACTTC. Amino acid sequence: CASSQEIGTGHEQYF.

The J gene is TRBJ1-2, the V gene TRBV6-4; D unresolved. CDR3 length: 12 amino acids. Trimming stripped 6 bases from V and 5 bases from J, with 10 bases between. Germline lookup yields CDR1 MRHNA and CDR2 SNTAGT. The CDR3 here is CASSVDGYGYTF. CDR3 nucleotide sequence: TGTGCCAGCAGCGTGGACGGGTATGGCTACACCTTC.

The CDR3 region has the DNA TGTGCCAGCAGTGAACCCGCCCTGGCTAGCGGGAGTCGTTTGGGTGAGCAGTTCTTC. This codes for CASSEPALASGSRLGEQFF. This chain links TRBV6-1 with TRBJ2-1, with 10 bases that match TRBD2. CDR1 and CDR2 from the germline V gene are MNHNS and SASEGT. V was pared by 2 bases and J by 9 bases, with 19 bases of the junction left unmatched. This CDR3 spans 19 amino acids.

The V gene is TRBV14, the J gene TRBJ2-7; weak D call: TRBD2 (5 bases). CDR3 length: 15 amino acids. Trimming took 6 bases from V and 0 from J, leaving 15 bases between them. Germline CDR1 and CDR2: SGHDN and FVKESK. In nucleotides, the CDR3 is TGTGCCAGCAGTCGCAGCGGTAGCAACTCCTACGAGCAGTACTTC. Translating it yields CASSRSGSNSYEQYF.

This chain connects TRBV5-1 to TRBJ1-6; no firm D call. Germline CDR1 and CDR2: SGHRS and YFSETQ. This CDR3 contains 16 residues. Trimming cost V 3 bases and J 0 bases, with 10 bases left between them. The CDR3 DNA sequence: TGCGCCAGCAGCTACTTCGGGAGCTCCTATAATTCACCCCTCCACTTT. Translation gives CASSYFGSSYNSPLHF.

V gene TRBV9 combines with J gene TRBJ1-3; the D gene is possibly TRBD1 (5 bases). The ends were cut back, 3 bases at V and 0 bases at J, with 13 bases in the middle. This CDR3 contains 16 residues. CDR1 is SGDLS and CDR2 is YYNGEE in the germline V gene. Written as DNA, the CDR3 is TGTGCCAGCAGCGGATGGGACCTTCGCTCTGGAAACACCATATATTTT. Amino acids: CASSGWDLRSGNTIYF.

The chain is built from TRBV4-2 and TRBJ1-5, with D unresolved. This CDR3 has 14 residues. Trimming pared 6 bases from V and 0 bases from J, leaving 9 bases between. Germline values: CDR1 LGHNA, CDR2 YNFKEQ. The chain's CDR3 is CASRTGDSNQPQHF. The CDR3 nucleotides are TGTGCCAGCAGAACCGGGGATAGCAATCAGCCCCAGCATTTT.

The chain recombines TRBV19 with TRBJ2-5; 9 positions agree with TRBD1. The CDR3 runs 15 residues. Trimming took 7 bases from V and 2 from J; bases not matched to a gene: 8. Germline values: CDR1 LNHDA, CDR2 SQIVND (reference sequence). The CDR3, as DNA: TGTGCCAGTAAGGGGTCCGGACAGGGGCAAGAGACCCAGTACTTC. It translates to CASKGSGQGQETQYF.

The CDR3 coding sequence is TGTGCCAGCAGCACAAACCCAGGGGAGGGGTCCTACGAGCAGTACTTC. As protein: CASSTNPGEGSYEQYF. The genes are TRBV7-9 and TRBJ2-7, with D maybe TRBD2 (7 bases). Trimming took 5 bases from V and 1 from J, leaving 18 bases between them. The CDR3 spans 16 residues. Germline loops: CDR1 SEHNR, CDR2 FQNEAQ (reference sequence).

This clone was seen only once. CDR3 amino acids: CAISELENTEAFF. CDR3 nucleotide sequence: TGTGCCATCAGTGAATTAGAGAACACTGAAGCTTTCTTT. The gene calls are TRBV10-3 and TRBJ1-1; no clear D. Germline V gene data show CDR1 as ENHRY and CDR2 as SYGVKD. The CDR3 length is 13 residues. Trimming left V 3 bases short and J 1 base short, with 6 bases between.

This rearrangement joins TRBV21-1 to TRBJ2-3; no check of the table's D call, TRBD2, against the DNA was made. TRBV21-1 is shown as a pseudogene. The CDR3 extends over 16 amino acids. The CDR3 reads CASSKVTGVGTDTQYF. In nucleotides, the CDR3 is TGTGCCAGCAGCAAAGTAACGGGGGTAGGCACAGATACGCAGTATTTT.

The J gene is TRBJ1-1, the V gene TRBV27, with D possibly matching TRBD1 (6 bases). Germline V gene data show CDR1 as MNHEY and CDR2 as SMNVEV (reference sequence). The CDR3 covers 15 residues. V dropped 6 bases and J dropped 4 bases, with 18 bases sitting between them. CDR3 bases: TGTGCCAGCAGGAATACAGGGAGGGGAAGCACTGAAGCTTTCTTT. Its protein is CASRNTGRGSTEAFF.

The chain uses TRBV7-3 and TRBJ2-1; maybe TRBD2 (6 bases). V shed 4 bases and J shed 7 bases, with 20 bases lying between them. CDR1 is SGHTA, CDR2 FQGTGA, per germline. The CDR3 totals 16 residues. CDR3 amino acids: CASSSSGGTPRNEQFF. The DNA of the CDR3 is TGTGCCAGCAGCTCCAGCGGCGGGACCCCCCGAAATGAGCAGTTCTTC.

The chain couples TRBV2 to TRBJ2-1; 8 bases are a match to TRBD2. Germline V CDR1 and CDR2: SNHLY, FYNNEI. CDR3 length: 14 amino acids. V was pared by 7 bases and J by 2 bases, with 4 bases of the junction left unmatched. The CDR3 bases are TGTGCCAGCACTAGACTAGCGACCTACAATGAGCAGTTCTTC. This sequence encodes CASTRLATYNEQFF.

V and J are TRBV9 and TRBJ2-2; TRBD2 aligns across 12 bases. Looked up from germline, CDR1 is SGDLS and CDR2 is YYNGEE. This CDR3 is 17 amino acids long. The V gene end was trimmed by 0 bases and the J gene end by 7 bases; junction bases not matched to a gene: 7. CDR3 protein: CASSVAPSGRANGELFF. The CDR3 region has the DNA TGTGCCAGCAGCGTAGCGCCTAGCGGGAGGGCGAACGGGGAGCTGTTTTTT.

The J gene is TRBJ1-1, the V gene TRBV12-3 or TRBV12-4; D remains unclear. Trimming pared 3 bases from V and 3 bases from J, leaving 8 bases between. The CDR3 totals 13 residues. The CDR3 DNA follows: TGTGCCAGCAGTTTTGGGGAGGACACTGAAGCTTTCTTT. It codes for CASSFGEDTEAFF.

This clone was seen only once. The chain recombines TRBV4-2 with TRBJ2-1; 14 nucleotides align to TRBD2. J was trimmed by 0 bases and V by 3 bases; bases with no gene match: 10. This CDR3 is 20 amino acids long. Looked up from germline, CDR1 is LGHNA and CDR2 is YNFKEQ. The CDR3 region has the DNA TGTGCCAGCAGCCAGGGGGGACTAGCGGGAGTTTGGAGCTCCTACAATGAGCAGTTCTTC. Translation: CASSQGGLAGVWSSYNEQFF.

The chain couples TRBV7-2 to TRBJ2-2; the D gene is possibly TRBD2 (8 bases). The CDR3 is 15 residues long. V dropped 5 bases and J dropped 7 bases, with 17 bases sitting between them. Germline-derived CDR1 and CDR2 are SGHTA and FQGNSA. The CDR3: CASSDGRGPNGELFF. DNA for the CDR3: TGTGCCAGCAGCGACGGGAGGGGGCCGAACGGGGAGCTGTTTTTT.